This T cell receptor beta chain emerged from a study of blood T cell repertoires in COVID-19. Whole-study context: Researchers got acute and convalescent COVID-19 samples from the United States, Italy and Spain.

The CDR3 spans 13 residues. Trimming pared 2 bases from V and 5 bases from J, leaving 8 bases between. The participants were between about 18 and 90 years old and came from 20 to 30 US areas. Participants' own reports of clinical history determined their cohort assignment. As processed by the authors: Reference gene primer amplification gave estimated nucleated cell counts. Assay used: immunoSEQ multiplex PCR; TCRdb lists only in-frame clones, some missing. The D gene and trimming were derived from the DNA, and the V and J assignments and clone size from that table. The profile shows hundreds of thousands of clones, around 84% of them singletons.

The TCR was taken from a man in his thirties or forties with acute COVID-19. The V and J genes are TRBV23-1 and TRBJ2-3; D not certain. TRBV23-1 is placed among ORFs of uncertain function. Sequenced input: PBMCs or T cells enriched from blood (not recorded which). The CDR3 coding sequence is TGCGCCAGCAGTCAAAGCGAACAAGATACGCAGTATTTT. This gives the protein CASSQSEQDTQYF.